This T cell receptor (beta chain) was recovered during a study of OX40 agonist ivuxolimab in advanced cancers. Overall study findings and caveats: Clonal expansion was among the lowest in partial responders at 0.1-3.0 mg/kg, especially CD8+. There were, on average, more expanded clones in CD8+ T cells than in CD4+.

Notes on this clone: Its specificity is unknown.

The assay was immunoSEQ multiplex PCR, and TCRdb's table has in-frame clones only and misses some. The table records approximately 11,000 clones, about 81% of them present only once. It was autoimmune disease history or systemic immunosuppression that excluded patients. The germline V and J ends were trimmed by 2 bases and 3 bases, with 10 bases remaining between them. The CDR3 consists of 14 residues. Germline V CDR1 and CDR2: SGHTA, FQGNSA. The rearrangement uses TRBV7-2 and TRBJ1-1; TRBD1 might be the D (5 bases). This receptor was taken from an adult with an advanced solid tumor such as melanoma, head and neck, liver or kidney cancer. Sequences were derived from CD4+ or CD8+ T cells sorted from blood, sampled in a trial of the OX40 agonist ivuxolimab. The CDR3 DNA follows: TGTGCCAGCAGCTTACAGGGAGGTGACACTGAAGCTTTCTTT. This translates into CASSLQGGDTEAFF.